The subject of this entry is one T cell receptor beta chain. Profiling relied on immunoSEQ multiplex PCR, and the TCRdb table lists in-frame clones only, not all of them. The sample contains around 140,000 clones, about 90% of which appear only once. A COVID-19 case was met by exposed participants within 2 weeks before study entry. The data derive from a study of blood T cell repertoires in COVID-19. The germline CDR1 and CDR2 sequences are LGHDT and YNNKEL (reference sequence). Trimming removed 4 bases from V and 0 bases from J, with 12 bases in between. The CDR3 spans 15 residues. The V call is TRBV3-1 (or the pseudogene TRBV3-2), the J call TRBJ2-5, with D tentatively TRBD1 (6 bases). Sequencing was carried out using PBMCs or T cells enriched from blood (not recorded which). The clonotype originates from a woman between 40 and 55 years old who had been exposed to COVID-19. CDR3 loop: CASSRGPDNQETQYF. The DNA for the CDR3 is TGTGCCAGCAGCCGGGGGCCCGACAACCAAGAGACCCAGTACTTC.